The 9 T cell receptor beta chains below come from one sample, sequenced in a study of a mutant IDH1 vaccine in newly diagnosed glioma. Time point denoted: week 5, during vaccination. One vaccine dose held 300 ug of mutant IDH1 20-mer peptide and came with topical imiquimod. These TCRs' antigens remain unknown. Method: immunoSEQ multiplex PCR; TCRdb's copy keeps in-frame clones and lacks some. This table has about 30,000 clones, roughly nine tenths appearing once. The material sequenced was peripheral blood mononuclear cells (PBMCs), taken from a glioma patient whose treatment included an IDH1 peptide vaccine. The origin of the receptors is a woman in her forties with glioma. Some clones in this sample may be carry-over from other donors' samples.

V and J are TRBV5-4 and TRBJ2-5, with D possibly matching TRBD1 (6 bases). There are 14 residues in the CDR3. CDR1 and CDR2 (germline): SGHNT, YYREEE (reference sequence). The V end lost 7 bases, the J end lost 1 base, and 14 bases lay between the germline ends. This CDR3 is CASGGTRTQETQYF. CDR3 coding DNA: TGTGCCAGCGGGGGCACGAGGACCCAAGAGACCCAGTACTTC.

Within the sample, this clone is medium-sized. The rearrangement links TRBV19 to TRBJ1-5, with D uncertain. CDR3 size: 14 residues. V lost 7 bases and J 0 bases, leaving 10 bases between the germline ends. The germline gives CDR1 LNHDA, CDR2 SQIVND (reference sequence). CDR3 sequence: CASTEVYSNQPQHF. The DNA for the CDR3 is TGTGCCAGTACAGAGGTGTATAGCAATCAGCCCCAGCATTTT.

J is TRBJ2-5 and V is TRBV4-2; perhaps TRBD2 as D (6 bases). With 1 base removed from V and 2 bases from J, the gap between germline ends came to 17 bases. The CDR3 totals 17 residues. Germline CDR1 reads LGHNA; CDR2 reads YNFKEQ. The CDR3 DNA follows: TGTGCCAGCAGCCAAGGGACCGGGACTGGCCTTCAAGAGACCCAGTACTTC. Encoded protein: CASSQGTGTGLQETQYF.

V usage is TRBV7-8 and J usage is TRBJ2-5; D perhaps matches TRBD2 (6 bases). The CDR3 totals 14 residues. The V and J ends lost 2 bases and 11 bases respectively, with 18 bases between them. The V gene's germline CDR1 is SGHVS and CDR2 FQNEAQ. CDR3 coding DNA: TGTGCCAGCAGCTTAAACAGAGCGTCAAGCGGGCAGTACTTC. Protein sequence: CASSLNRASSGQYF.

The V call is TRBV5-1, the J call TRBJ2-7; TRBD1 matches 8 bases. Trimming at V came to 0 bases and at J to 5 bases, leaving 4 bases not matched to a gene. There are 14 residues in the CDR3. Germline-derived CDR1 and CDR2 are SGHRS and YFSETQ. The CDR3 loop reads CASSLGTGWDEQYF. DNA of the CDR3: TGCGCCAGCAGCTTGGGGACAGGGTGGGACGAGCAGTACTTC.

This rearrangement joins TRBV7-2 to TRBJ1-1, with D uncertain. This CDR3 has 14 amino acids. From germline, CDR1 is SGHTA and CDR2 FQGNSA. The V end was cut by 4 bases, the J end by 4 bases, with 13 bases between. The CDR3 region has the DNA TGTGCCAGCAGCTCCCCTGTTGCGGGCACTGAAGCTTTCTTT. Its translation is CASSSPVAGTEAFF.

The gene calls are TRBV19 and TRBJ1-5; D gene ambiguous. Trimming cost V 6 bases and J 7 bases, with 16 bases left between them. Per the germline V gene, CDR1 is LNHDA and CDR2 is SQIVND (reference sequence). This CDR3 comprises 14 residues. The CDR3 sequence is CASRLGRYNQPQHF. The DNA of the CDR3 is TGTGCCAGTAGGTTGGGGAGGTACAACCAGCCCCAGCATTTT.

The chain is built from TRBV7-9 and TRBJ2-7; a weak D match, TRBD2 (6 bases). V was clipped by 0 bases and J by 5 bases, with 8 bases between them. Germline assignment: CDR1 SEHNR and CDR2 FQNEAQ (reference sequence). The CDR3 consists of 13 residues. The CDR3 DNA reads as TGTGCCAGCAGCTTAGCGCCGGGGGACGAGCAGTACTTC. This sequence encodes CASSLAPGDEQYF.

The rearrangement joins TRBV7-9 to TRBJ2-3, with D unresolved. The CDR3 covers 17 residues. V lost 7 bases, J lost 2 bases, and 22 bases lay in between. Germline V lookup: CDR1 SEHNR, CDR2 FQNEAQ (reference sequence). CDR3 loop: CASNNGPTGRTTDTQYF. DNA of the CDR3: TGTGCCAGCAACAACGGGCCGACTGGGCGAACCACAGATACGCAGTATTTT.